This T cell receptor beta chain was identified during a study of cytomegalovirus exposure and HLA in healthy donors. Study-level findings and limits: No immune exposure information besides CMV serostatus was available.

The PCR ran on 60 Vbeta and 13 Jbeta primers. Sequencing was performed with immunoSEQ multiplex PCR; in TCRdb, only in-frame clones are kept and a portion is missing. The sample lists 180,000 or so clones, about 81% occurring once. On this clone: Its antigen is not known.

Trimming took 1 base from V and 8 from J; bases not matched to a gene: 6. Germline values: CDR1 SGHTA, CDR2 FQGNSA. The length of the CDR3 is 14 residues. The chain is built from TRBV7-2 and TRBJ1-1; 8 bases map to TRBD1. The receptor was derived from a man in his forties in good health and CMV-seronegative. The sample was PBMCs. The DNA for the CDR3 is TGTGCCAGCAGCTTAGTGGGACAGGCCCACGAAGCTTTCTTT. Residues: CASSLVGQAHEAFF.